The rows below give T cell receptor beta chains drawn from one sample of a study of identifying expanded T cells in peripheral blood. Here immunoSEQ multiplex PCR was the method, and the copy in TCRdb shows in-frame clones only, minus some. The sample shows tens of thousands of clones, roughly 87% of them seen only once. Sample: blood. The receptor set was obtained from a person aged 18 to 69 in good health. CDR3s include the opening cysteine and the closing phenylalanine or tryptophan. A D gene is named only where the DNA matches it firmly. Rows give clone size only sometimes, using once, few, many, or a class for an expanded clone.

TRBJ1-2	.	TRBD1	TRBV30	TGTGCCTGGAGTGTTTCAGGGGGGATATATGGCTACACCTTC	CAWSVSGGIYGYTF
TRBJ2-7	once	TRBD1	TRBV30	TGTGCCTCGGGACAGGGAGCCTACGAGCAGTACTTC	CASGQGAYEQYF
TRBJ2-5	.	.	TRBV5-1	TGCGCCAGCAGCTTGGGTGGGGAGAAGACCCAGTACTTC	CASSLGGEKTQYF
TRBJ1-5	.	.	TRBV27	TGTGCCAGCAGTGCAACCCGGGACAATTATAGCAATCAGCCCCAGCATTTT	CASSATRDNYSNQPQHF
TRBJ2-2	.	TRBD2	TRBV19	TGTGCCAGTAGACTTGGGGGGGCCGGGGAGCTGTTTTTT	CASRLGGAGELFF
TRBJ2-2	.	.	TRBV7-2	TGTGCCAGCAGCTTAAGAGGTTCCCAAAGTACCGGGGAGCTGTTTTTT	CASSLRGSQSTGELFF
TRBJ2-3	.	.	TRBV19	TGTGCCAGTAGTAAGGAGCCGCGGGGAGTAGATACGCAGTATTTT	CASSKEPRGVDTQYF
TRBJ2-7	once	TRBD2	TRBV7-2	TGTGCCAGCAGCTTAGGGCCAGGGACTACCTACGAGCAGTACTTC	CASSLGPGTTYEQYF
TRBJ1-2	.	.	TRBV25-1	TGTGCCAGCGCTGACAACTATGGCTACACCTTC	CASADNYGYTF
TRBJ1-3	.	.	TRBV15	TGTGCCACCAGCAGAGAGGGGATCCTTAGCTCTGGAAACACCATATATTTT	CATSREGILSSGNTIYF
TRBJ1-2	.	.	TRBV6-5	TGTGCCAGCCTGGGGGGGGCGAAGGGCTACACCTTC	CASLGGAKGYTF
TRBJ1-4	.	TRBD1	TRBV7-9	TGTGCCAGCAGCTCCACAGGGGCTAATGAAAAACTGTTTTTT	CASSSTGANEKLFF
TRBJ1-2	once	.	TRBV14	TGTGCCAGCAGCCCTCTGAGGGCCCATGGCTACACCTTC	CASSPLRAHGYTF
TRBJ2-3	.	TRBD2	TRBV27	TGTGCCAGCAGTTTAACTACTAGCGGTGATACGCAGTATTTT	CASSLTTSGDTQYF
TRBJ1-2	.	TRBD1	TRBV5-5	TGTGCCAGCAGCTTGTGGGGACAGGGAACGGGAGGCTACACCTTC	CASSLWGQGTGGYTF
TRBJ1-4	.	.	TRBV7-9	TGTGCCAGCAGCTTGGGGGGACTGATAAATGAAAAACTGTTTTTT	CASSLGGLINEKLFF
TRBJ2-2	.	.	TRBV4-2	TGTGCCAGCAGCCGAGACCCATTAAACACCGGGGAGCTGTTTTTT	CASSRDPLNTGELFF
TRBJ1-1	few	.	TRBV4-3	TGCGCCAGCAGCTCCACCGGGGCCTGGAACACTGAAGCTTTCTTT	CASSSTGAWNTEAFF
TRBJ1-3	.	.	TRBV18	TGTGCCAGCTCACCTCTTTCCGGGGACCCTGGAAACACCATATATTTT	CASSPLSGDPGNTIYF
TRBJ2-1	.	TRBD1	TRBV5-4	TGTGCCAGCAGCCCCGGACAGGGCGAGTACAATGAGCAGTTCTTC	CASSPGQGEYNEQFF
TRBJ1-5	.	.	TRBV6-1	TGTGCCAGCAGTGAACTACAGGGTCCGGGGCCACTAAGCAATCAGCCCCAGCATTTT	CASSELQGPGPLSNQPQHF
TRBJ1-2	.	.	TRBV6-5	TGTGCCAGCTTTAATTCAGGGGATTTTAACTATGGCTACACCTTC	CASFNSGDFNYGYTF
TRBJ2-1	.	TRBD1	TRBV2	TGTGCCAGCAATATACCGGGACAGGGGGTCAATGAGCAGTTCTTC	CASNIPGQGVNEQFF
TRBJ1-2	.	TRBD1	TRBV19	TGTGCCAGTAGTGCCCCGACAGGGCGGCATTCTGGCTACACCTTC	CASSAPTGRHSGYTF
TRBJ2-3	.	.	TRBV6-1	TGTGCCAGCACCCCGGGGCAGGGAGACACAGATACGCAGTATTTT	CASTPGQGDTDTQYF
TRBJ1-4	.	.	TRBV6-6	TGTGCCAGCAAGACGACAGGCGGCGGAGGTGAAAAACTGTTTTTT	CASKTTGGGGEKLFF
TRBJ2-1	.	.	TRBV2	TGTGCCAGCGAAGGGGGGGGTGAGCAGTTCTTC	CASEGGGEQFF
TRBJ2-2	.	.	TRBV10-3	TGTGCCATCAAGGGGGAGGCCGGGGAGCTGTTTTTT	CAIKGEAGELFF
TRBJ1-4	.	.	TRBV30	TGTGCCTGGAGTGTAGGAGGTCTTGAGGTTGAAAAACTGTTTTTT	CAWSVGGLEVEKLFF
TRBJ1-2	.	.	TRBV6-1	TGTGCCAGCAGGGAGGCCCCGGGACGCAATGCTGGCTACACCTTC	CASREAPGRNAGYTF
TRBJ1-4	.	TRBD1	TRBV5-5	TGTGCCAGCAGCTTCCTCAGGGGGGGTTCTAATGAAAAACTGTTTTTT	CASSFLRGGSNEKLFF
TRBJ1-2	.	.	TRBV6-5	TGTGCCAGCAGTTACGACAGGCAGTATGGCTACACCTTC	CASSYDRQYGYTF
TRBJ1-1	.	.	TRBV4-3	TGCGCCAGCAGCCAAGAAGAGGTACAGGGTGTCACTGAAGCTTTCTTT	CASSQEEVQGVTEAFF
TRBJ2-3	.	.	TRBV30	TGTGCCTGGAGTGTACAGGTTCGCACAGATACGCAGTATTTT	CAWSVQVRTDTQYF
TRBJ1-2	.	.	TRBV30	TGTGCCTGGAGTGTACCCTGGGGGGCAAACTATGGCTACACCTTC	CAWSVPWGANYGYTF
TRBJ2-1	.	TRBD2	TRBV5-4	TGTGCCAGCACCCCGGGACTAGCGGGGGGGCCTCTCCAGGACAATGAGCAGTTCTTC	CASTPGLAGGPLQDNEQFF
TRBJ2-7	.	TRBD1	TRBV6-6	TGTGCCAGCAGTTACCCCGGGACAGGGAGAAGGGAGCAGTACTTC	CASSYPGTGRREQYF
TRBJ2-5	.	.	TRBV2	TGTGCCAGCACCTTTAAAGAGACCCAGTACTTC	CASTFKETQYF
TRBJ1-2	.	.	TRBV7-9	TGTGCCAGCAGCCCCTTAGGGAATGTTTTAGAAGGCTACACCTTC	CASSPLGNVLEGYTF
TRBJ2-3	.	.	TRBV5-1	TGCGCCAGCAGCTTGGTGTCCGCCGCGTTCACAGATACGCAGTATTTT	CASSLVSAAFTDTQYF
TRBJ2-5	once	.	TRBV7-8	TGTGCCAGCAGCTCCCTTGCAGAACCCCAAGAGACCCAGTACTTC	CASSSLAEPQETQYF
TRBJ2-7	.	TRBD2	TRBV19	TGTGCCAGTAGTACATTAGCGGGAGGGCCCTACGAGCAGTACTTC	CASSTLAGGPYEQYF
TRBJ2-7	.	TRBD1	TRBV7-2	TGTGCCAGCAGCTTAGGGACAGGGCGATGGGAGCAGTACTTC	CASSLGTGRWEQYF
TRBJ1-2	.	TRBD1	TRBV5-1	TGCGCCAGCAGCTTGGCCTCTACAGGGGACGATGGCTACACCTTC	CASSLASTGDDGYTF
TRBJ2-2	.	.	TRBV5-1	TGCGCCAGCAGGTCACAGGACATCACCGGGGAGCTGTTTTTT	CASRSQDITGELFF
TRBJ1-5	.	TRBD1	TRBV5-1	TGCGCCAGCACCTTGCAACCAGGGACAGGCACTAATCAGCCCCAGCATTTT	CASTLQPGTGTNQPQHF
TRBJ2-5	.	.	TRBV5-1	TGCGCCAGCAGCTACGACACAGGTTCCCAAGAGACCCAGTACTTC	CASSYDTGSQETQYF
TRBJ2-3	.	.	TRBV7-3	TGTGCCAGCAGCCCACTCGGCACAGATACGCAGTATTTT	CASSPLGTDTQYF
TRBJ1-4	.	.	TRBV15	TGTGCCACCAGCCCCTTAGGGGCTAATGAAAAACTGTTTTTT	CATSPLGANEKLFF
TRBJ1-2	.	TRBD1	TRBV30	TGTGCCTGGAGCCTTCAGGGGGCCGTTGGCTACACCTTC	CAWSLQGAVGYTF
TRBJ2-1	.	.	TRBV6-1	TGTGCCAGCAGTGAAGTTGGATTTCGGTCAGCATACAATGAGCAGTTCTTC	CASSEVGFRSAYNEQFF
TRBJ2-3	.	.	TRBV18	TGTGCCAGCTCACGCGATGGCAGATCAGATACGCAGTATTTT	CASSRDGRSDTQYF
TRBJ2-3	.	.	TRBV7-3	TGTGCCAGCAGCGGGGTTGGAACAGATACGCAGTATTTT	CASSGVGTDTQYF
TRBJ2-2	.	.	TRBV2	TGTGCCAGCAGGTATCGACGGAACACCGGGGAGCTGTTTTTT	CASRYRRNTGELFF
TRBJ1-1	.	.	TRBV29-1	TGCAGCGTTGACGAGGGAAGGGGAACTGAAGCTTTCTTT	CSVDEGRGTEAFF
TRBJ1-4	.	TRBD1	TRBV9	TGTGCCAGCAGCTCTGGGACAGGGAGCGAAAAACTGTTTTTT	CASSSGTGSEKLFF
TRBJ2-2	.	.	TRBV19	TGTGCCAGTAGTCTTTCACAGGGGGAGCTGTTTTTT	CASSLSQGELFF
TRBJ2-5	.	TRBD1	TRBV30	TGTGCCTGGACTGACAGGGAAAAAGAGACCCAGTACTTC	CAWTDREKETQYF
TRBJ1-5	few	TRBD1	TRBV7-6	TGTGCCAGCAGCCCTGGGACAGGGGGAAATCAGCCCCAGCATTTT	CASSPGTGGNQPQHF
TRBJ2-5	.	TRBD2	TRBV5-1	TGCGCCAGCAGCGGAGGTGGGGGAGCGGGGCGGTACCAAGAGACCCAGTACTTC	CASSGGGGAGRYQETQYF